Following are 23 T cell receptor beta chains from one sample sequenced in a study of blood T cells in healthy people across ages. Through a sample-barcoded 5' primer and a J-beta primer mix, a second PCR was run for 7 to 11 cycles. MiXCR, run by TCRdb on the 5' RACE reads, gives a single entry per CDR3 protein. The table lists 700,000 or so distinct CDR3 sequences, less than 45% of them singletons. Source material: blood. The receptors come from an elderly man in good health.

With respect to this clonotype: Germline is not matched at one junction end, which may reflect a read error. This chain joins TRBV27 and TRBJ2-3, with D tentatively TRBD1 (6 bases). The CDR3 spans 14 residues. Germline V gene sequence: CDR1 MNHEY, CDR2 SMNVEV (reference sequence). The CDR3 here is CACRKQGSTDTQYF. DNA of the CDR3: TGTGCCTGCAGGAAACAGGGCAGCACAGATACGCAGTATTTT.

In its sample, this clonotype was seen many times. The chain uses TRBV29-1 and TRBJ2-3, with D perhaps TRBD2 (5 bases). This CDR3 comprises 11 residues. The germline CDR1 and CDR2 sequences are SQVTM and ANQGSEA. V was cut by 5 bases and J by 4 bases, with 7 bases left in between. CDR3 sequence reads: CSVLGADTQYF. In DNA form, the CDR3 reads TGCAGCGTTCTCGGGGCAGATACGCAGTATTTT.

V is TRBV7-2 and J is TRBJ2-4; tentatively, D is TRBD1 (6 bases). The CDR3 length is 18 residues. Looked up from germline, CDR1 is SGHTA and CDR2 is FQGNSA. Trimming cost V 0 bases and J 13 bases, with 28 bases left between them. CDR3 in amino acids: CASSLAFTGFGIVEEQYF. DNA for the CDR3: TGTGCCAGCAGCTTAGCCTTTACAGGGTTTGGTATAGTGGAAGAGCAGTACTTC.

The chain combines TRBV5-1 with TRBJ2-6, with 8 positions matching TRBD1. The J segment lost 1 base and the V segment lost 5 bases, leaving 11 bases of the junction unmatched. The CDR3 is 18 amino acids. Germline-derived CDR1 and CDR2 are SGHRS and YFSETQ. The CDR3 loop is CASSFAGQALSGANVLTF. In nucleotides, the CDR3 is TGCGCCAGCAGTTTCGCGGGACAGGCCCTATCTGGGGCCAACGTCCTGACTTTC.

As regards this clonotype: Compared with germline, one end of the junction differs, possibly owing to a read error. The rearrangement uses TRBV7-9 and TRBJ2-7; 8 bases match TRBD2. Germline-derived CDR1 and CDR2 are SEHNR and FQNEAQ (reference sequence). The CDR3 contains 13 residues. CDR3 region: CAGSPAGVYEQYF. CDR3 sequence (DNA): TGTGCCGGCAGCCCAGCGGGAGTCTACGAGCAGTACTTC.

For the CDR3, the DNA is TGCAGTGCTCCGGAGGCGGGGACATCCTACAATGAGCAGTTCTTC. Amino acids: CSAPEAGTSYNEQFF. The rearrangement links TRBV20-1 to TRBJ2-1; D could derive from TRBD1 or TRBD2 (6 bases each). Germline V CDR1 and CDR2: DFQATT, SNEGSKA (reference sequence). The CDR3 runs 15 residues. V was pared by 5 bases and J by 1 base, with 15 bases between.

This clonotype was picked up many times. The rearrangement links TRBV10-3 to TRBJ1-6, with unresolved D. The V gene lost 2 bases and the J gene lost 10 bases, with 12 bases spanning the gap. Looked up from germline, CDR1 is ENHRY and CDR2 is SYGVKD. The CDR3 loop spans 14 amino acids. Here the CDR3 DNA reads TGTGCCATCAGTGAGGACGAGGGTTTCTCACCCCTCCACTTT. This encodes CAISEDEGFSPLHF.

The chain employs TRBV7-2 and TRBJ2-7, with a weak D call TRBD1 (5 bases). CDR3 length: 15 amino acids. Looked up from germline, CDR1 is SGHTA and CDR2 is FQGNSA. Trimming pared 4 bases from V and 4 bases from J, leaving 17 bases between. DNA of the CDR3: TGTGCCAGCAGCTCAGACAGCCATTCTAATTACGAGCAGTACTTC. Amino acid sequence: CASSSDSHSNYEQYF.

This clonotype appeared a single time. In DNA form, the CDR3 reads TGTGCCAGCAGTTACGGAGACAACCCTCGCGGGACTGAAGCTTTCTTT. Amino acid sequence: CASSYGDNPRGTEAFF. The chain employs TRBV6-6 and TRBJ1-1; D remains unclear. The germline CDR1 and CDR2 sequences are MNHNY and SVGAGI (reference sequence). The V and J ends lost 2 bases and 5 bases respectively, with 18 bases between them. This CDR3 comprises 16 residues.

This clonotype has just a few counts. The genes are TRBV4-1 and TRBJ2-7; TRBD1 aligns across 11 bases. V dropped 1 base and J dropped 5; count of bases not matched to a gene: 10. Germline V gene sequence: CDR1 MGHRA, CDR2 YSYEKL. The length of the CDR3 is 17 residues. The CDR3 reads CASSQVYGQGAQDEQYF. DNA of the CDR3: TGCGCCAGCAGCCAAGTTTACGGACAGGGGGCTCAGGACGAGCAGTACTTC.

The chain combines TRBV27 with TRBJ2-5; D is possibly TRBD2 (6 bases). CDR3 length: 14 residues. The ends were cut back, 6 bases at V and 11 bases at J, with 22 bases in the middle. Germline V lookup: CDR1 MNHEY, CDR2 SMNVEV (reference sequence). The CDR3 loop is CASRPLGTSNEQYF. The CDR3 nucleotides read TGTGCCAGCAGGCCTCTCGGGACTTCCAATGAGCAGTACTTC.

The chain links TRBV12-3 or TRBV12-4 to TRBJ2-5; 8 nucleotides match TRBD2. The CDR3 consists of 16 residues. V was clipped by 2 bases and J by 4 bases; unmatched bases: 9. The CDR3 loop is CASSLTGGPLGETQYF. Here the CDR3 DNA reads TGTGCCAGCAGTTTAACGGGAGGGCCGCTCGGAGAGACCCAGTACTTC.

The chain is built from TRBV7-9 and TRBJ1-5; D not certain. With 1 base removed from V and 5 bases from J, the gap between germline ends came to 24 bases. Germline lookup yields CDR1 SEHNR and CDR2 FQNEAQ (reference sequence). The CDR3 runs 19 residues. The CDR3 sequence is CASSLVGGNSSNGDQPQHF. CDR3 nucleotides: TGTGCCAGCAGCTTAGTAGGTGGCAACTCCTCAAATGGCGATCAGCCCCAGCATTTT.

The chain links TRBV5-1 to TRBJ2-2, with a tentative D call TRBD2 (6 bases). Germline CDR1 and CDR2: SGHRS and YFSETQ. CDR3 length: 17 residues. Trimming stripped 4 bases from V and 2 bases from J, with 18 bases between. CDR3 DNA sequence: TGCGCCAGCAGCAAGGTTCCCGGGACTCCTAACACCGGGGAGCTGTTTTTT. This translates into CASSKVPGTPNTGELFF.

The rearrangement joins TRBV6-5 to TRBJ2-5; tentatively, D is TRBD1 (6 bases). The CDR3 totals 13 residues. Trimming left V 8 bases short and J 6 bases short, with 16 bases between. Germline values: CDR1 MNHEY, CDR2 SVGAGI. CDR3 in DNA: TGTGCCAGCCAGGTCCCAGGGGCGAAGACCCAGTACTTC. As protein: CASQVPGAKTQYF.

This clonotype was seen a few times. V is TRBV5-6 and J is TRBJ2-4; no definite D call. The J call may be incorrect, as the DNA end agrees better with TRBJ2-7. This CDR3 contains 16 residues. Germline CDR1 SGHDT, CDR2 YYEEEE. The CDR3 region has the DNA TGTGCCAGCACCTCAATCAGGACCAGCCCCGTCTACGAGCAGTACTTC. This sequence encodes CASTSIRTSPVYEQYF.

This clonotype was seen just once. The J gene is TRBJ2-1, the V gene TRBV20-1, with TRBD2 matching 16 bases. Germline V CDR1 and CDR2: DFQATT, SNEGSKA (reference sequence). This CDR3 spans 20 amino acids. V shed 1 base and J 2 bases; nucleotides not matched to a gene: 11. The CDR3 bases are TGCAGTGCTAGAGTCACAAAAGGGACTAGCGGGAGGGTGCCCTACAATGAGCAGTTCTTC. This translates into CSARVTKGTSGRVPYNEQFF.

As DNA, the CDR3 is TGTGCCAGCAGCTCAGTAGGAGGATCTCGCGAGCAGTACTTC. Its translation is CASSSVGGSREQYF. The rearrangement links TRBV28 to TRBJ2-7, with D perhaps TRBD2 (5 bases). With 6 bases removed from V and 6 bases from J, the gap between germline ends came to 18 bases. The CDR3 runs to 14 residues. Germline V gene data show CDR1 as MDHEN and CDR2 as SYDVKM.

The gene calls are TRBV5-1 and TRBJ2-5, with D possibly matching TRBD1 (6 bases). The end of the DNA aligns better with TRBJ2-7, so the J call may be wrong. Germline-derived CDR1 and CDR2 are SGHRS and YFSETQ. The CDR3 is 16 amino acids. CDR3 nucleotide sequence: TGCGCCAGCAGTCTTGTGGGGGCCCCTTCATCGAGCGAGCAGTACTTC. It specifies CASSLVGAPSSSEQYF.

This clonotype was counted once. The chain carries TRBV24-1 and TRBJ2-1; D possibly corresponds to TRBD1 (5 bases). The CDR3 covers 15 residues. The germline V gene has CDR1 KGHDR and CDR2 SFDVKD. V was cut by 3 bases and J by 13 bases, with 21 bases left in between. The CDR3 sequence: CATSDGQPGQETQFF. CDR3 nucleotides: TGTGCCACCAGTGATGGACAACCCGGGCAAGAGACCCAGTTCTTC.

The J gene is TRBJ1-2, the V gene TRBV7-2; a possible D gene is TRBD1 (5 bases). V was cut by 1 base and J by 0 bases, with 9 bases left in between. The CDR3 spans 15 residues. Germline V lookup: CDR1 SGHTA, CDR2 FQGNSA. The CDR3 region has the DNA TGTGCCAGCAGCTTAGGGGGGGTAACTAACTATGGCTACACCTTC. Translating gives CASSLGGVTNYGYTF.

The chain combines TRBV3-1 with TRBJ2-7; possibly TRBD2 for D (5 bases). This CDR3 spans 13 amino acids. The ends were cut back, 2 bases at V and 3 bases at J, with 8 bases in the middle. Germline lookup yields CDR1 LGHDT and CDR2 YNNKEL (reference sequence). CDR3 in amino acids: CASSQQRDYEQYF. In nucleotides, the CDR3 is TGTGCCAGCAGCCAACAACGGGACTACGAGCAGTACTTC.

This clonotype is medium-sized in the sample. The rearrangement links TRBV29-1 to TRBJ2-5, with TRBD2 identical over 7 bases. The germline CDR1 and CDR2 sequences are SQVTM and ANQGSEA. The V and J ends lost 5 bases and 2 bases, in that order; junction bases with no gene match: 5. The CDR3 spans 13 residues. CDR3 loop: CSVCQGLQETQYF. The CDR3 DNA is TGCAGCGTTTGTCAGGGACTACAAGAGACCCAGTACTTC.